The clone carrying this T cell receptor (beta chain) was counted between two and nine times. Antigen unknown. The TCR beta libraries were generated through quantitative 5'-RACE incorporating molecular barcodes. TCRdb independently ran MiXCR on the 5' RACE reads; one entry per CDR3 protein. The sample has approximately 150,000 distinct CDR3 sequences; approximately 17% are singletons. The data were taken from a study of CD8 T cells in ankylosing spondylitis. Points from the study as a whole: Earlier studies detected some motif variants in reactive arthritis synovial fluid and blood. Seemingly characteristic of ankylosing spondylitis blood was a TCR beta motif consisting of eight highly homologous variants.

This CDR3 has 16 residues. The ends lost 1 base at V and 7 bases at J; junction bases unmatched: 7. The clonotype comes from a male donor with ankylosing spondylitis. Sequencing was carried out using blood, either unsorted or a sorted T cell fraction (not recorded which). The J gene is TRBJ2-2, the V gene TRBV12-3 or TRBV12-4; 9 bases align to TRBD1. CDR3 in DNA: TGTGCCAGCAGTTTAGATGGGGGACAGGGCGGCGGGGAGCTGTTTTTT. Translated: CASSLDGGQGGGELFF.